This TCR beta chain was observed in a study of blood T cell repertoires in COVID-19. The CDR3 runs to 17 residues. With 1 base clipped from V and 4 bases from J, the junction kept 9 bases outside the gene matches. Germline loops: CDR1 SEHNR, CDR2 FQNEAQ (reference sequence). Per the authors' pipeline: Nucleated cell number was recorded as an estimate derived from reference gene primer amplification. Profiled with immunoSEQ multiplex PCR; TCRdb holds only in-frame clones, not every one. V, J and clone size are those of that table, while D and trimming were read from the DNA. In the table there are over 150,000 clones, more than 90% of which are singletons.

This receptor was taken from a man aged 50 to 59 with acute or convalescent COVID-19. Sequenced input: peripheral blood. The V gene is TRBV7-9, the J gene TRBJ2-2; 7 bases align to TRBD2. CDR3 region: CASSLDLRRELTGELFF. In DNA form, the CDR3 reads TGTGCCAGCAGCTTAGACCTGAGGCGGGAGCTCACCGGGGAGCTGTTTTTT.